The 16 T cell receptor beta chains below were found in one sample sequenced in a study of post-analysis software for immune sequencing data. Study-level findings and limits: The study found TRBV5-6, TRBV5-1 and TRBV20-1 among about five TRBV segments more frequent in patients than controls.

These receptors' antigens are unknown. cDNA libraries for TCR beta contained unique molecular identifiers. TCRdb reprocessed the PCR reads via MiXCR and lists one record per CDR3 protein. The data show roughly 600,000 distinct CDR3 sequences, roughly 46% seen once. Sequenced sample: blood. The receptors shown here come from a girl aged 10-17 years with multiple sclerosis.

Notes on this clonotype: The junction shows a germline mismatch at one end, possibly a read error. The genes are TRBV6-1 and TRBJ2-4; maybe TRBD1 (6 bases). This CDR3 has 15 residues. The germline CDR1 and CDR2 sequences are MNHNS and SASEGT. CDR3 bases: TGTGCCAGCAGGACCGCACAGGGAGCCAAAAACATCCAGTACTTC. Its protein product is CASRTAQGAKNIQYF.

This chain connects TRBV29-1 to TRBJ2-7; 7 bases are a match to TRBD2. The DNA end is a closer match to TRBJ2-5, so the J assignment may be wrong. Germline lookup yields CDR1 SQVTM and CDR2 ANQGSEA. The CDR3 contains 14 residues. DNA of the CDR3: TGCAGCGTTGTGGTCCCGGGAGGTCCCGAGACCCAGTACTTC. The encoded protein is CSVVVPGGPETQYF.

V and J are TRBV20-1 and TRBJ1-4, with a possible D match to TRBD1 (6 bases). The ends were cut back, 5 bases at V and 7 bases at J, with 20 bases in the middle. This CDR3 has 15 residues. CDR1 is DFQATT and CDR2 is SNEGSKA in the germline V gene (reference sequence). CDR3 in DNA: TGCAGTGCTCCCGATAGGGCGGGGGGCGGTGAAAAACTGTTTTTT. It codes for CSAPDRAGGGEKLFF.

The J gene is TRBJ1-1, the V gene TRBV4-1; 7 bases match TRBD1. The CDR3 has 17 amino acids. After removal of 3 bases from V and 4 bases from J, the junction contained 14 bases not matched to a gene. Germline V gene data show CDR1 as MGHRA and CDR2 as YSYEKL. In DNA, the CDR3 is TGCGCCAGCAGCCACCTCATTACGCAGGGGGGTAGCACTGAAGCTTTCTTT. The encoded protein is CASSHLITQGGSTEAFF.

J is TRBJ1-2 and V is TRBV15, with a weak D call TRBD1 (5 bases). The germline V gene has CDR1 LNHNV and CDR2 YYDKDF (reference sequence). This CDR3 spans 14 amino acids. Trimming removed 4 bases at V and 4 bases at J, with 13 bases between. CDR3 protein: CATSTGEDIYGYTF. As DNA, the CDR3 is TGTGCCACCAGCACGGGAGAGGACATCTATGGCTACACCTTC.

There are a few counts of this clonotype. V and J are TRBV20-1 and TRBJ2-5, with TRBD2 matching over 7 bases. With V trimmed by 6 bases and J by 3 bases, 13 bases remained unmatched. Germline values: CDR1 DFQATT, CDR2 SNEGSKA (reference sequence). The CDR3 is 15 amino acids. The CDR3 DNA follows: TGCAGTGCAACGCCGGGACTAACCTCTAAAGAGACCCAGTACTTC. Its translation: CSATPGLTSKETQYF.

The chain couples TRBV10-3 to TRBJ2-1; 7 bases align to TRBD1. Germline V gene sequence: CDR1 ENHRY, CDR2 SYGVKD. The CDR3 loop spans 15 amino acids. V shed 6 bases and J 0 bases; nucleotides not matched to a gene: 5. The CDR3 sequence: CAIRQTGSSYNEQFF. CDR3 coding DNA: TGTGCCATCAGGCAGACAGGGAGCTCCTACAATGAGCAGTTCTTC.

V usage is TRBV5-1 and J usage is TRBJ2-6; 7 bases line up with TRBD1. Germline values: CDR1 SGHRS, CDR2 YFSETQ. The CDR3 has 20 residues. Trimming at V came to 0 bases and at J to 0 bases, leaving 12 bases not matched to a gene. The CDR3 here is CASSLGHLTGDFSGANVLTF. CDR3 sequence (DNA): TGCGCCAGCAGCTTGGGACACTTAACAGGGGATTTCTCTGGGGCCAACGTCCTGACTTTC.

Only a few counts were recorded for this clonotype. J is TRBJ2-1 and V is TRBV10-3, with TRBD2 matching over 10 bases. Trimming cost V 5 bases and J 8 bases; bases outside gene matches: 6. The CDR3 is 14 residues long. The germline CDR1 and CDR2 sequences are ENHRY and SYGVKD. In nucleotides, the CDR3 is TGTGCCATCAGTACTAGCGGGATAGTCGATGAGCAGTTCTTC. Its protein is CAISTSGIVDEQFF.

The rearrangement uses TRBV12-3 or TRBV12-4 and TRBJ2-4; 7 bases match TRBD1. V gave up 7 bases and J gave up 4 bases; unmatched junction bases: 10. The CDR3 loop spans 15 amino acids. The CDR3 reads CASTAARDRKNIQYF. The CDR3 region has the DNA TGTGCCAGCACCGCCGCCCGGGACAGAAAAAACATTCAGTACTTC.

The chain recombines TRBV12-3 or TRBV12-4 with TRBJ2-1; a weak D match, TRBD2 (5 bases). The CDR3 runs to 15 residues. Trimming cost V 7 bases and J 4 bases, with 17 bases left between them. CDR3 sequence (DNA): TGTGCCAGCATGATGGTCGAGGGAGTGTACAATGAGCAGTTCTTC. This encodes CASMMVEGVYNEQFF.

The J gene is TRBJ2-7, the V gene TRBV4-1; D remains unclear. V lost 3 bases and J lost 2, with 14 bases in between. Germline CDR1 and CDR2: MGHRA and YSYEKL. The CDR3 sequence is 15 residues long. The CDR3 is CASSHGPTSTYEQYF. The CDR3 region has the DNA TGCGCCAGCAGCCACGGGCCAACGTCCACCTACGAGCAGTACTTC.

This clonotype was counted between two and nine times. The rearrangement links TRBV2 to TRBJ2-3; D is unresolved. CDR1 and CDR2 from the germline V gene are SNHLY and FYNNEI. The CDR3 totals 14 residues. Trimming took 0 bases from V and 5 from J, leaving 9 bases between them. The DNA for the CDR3 is TGTGCCAGCAGTGAAGCCGTCCAGAAAGATACGCAGTATTTT. Residues: CASSEAVQKDTQYF.

This clonotype has a single count. The rearrangement joins TRBV7-9 to TRBJ2-5, with no clear D. With the DNA end fitting TRBJ2-7 better, the J assignment may be wrong. The CDR3 runs to 12 residues. Germline V CDR1 and CDR2: SEHNR, FQNEAQ (reference sequence). The CDR3, as DNA: TGTGCCAGCAGCTACTCTCTAAACGAGCAGTACTTC. This translates into CASSYSLNEQYF.

This clonotype occurred a few times. J is TRBJ2-1 and V is TRBV4-1; a weak D match, TRBD2 (7 bases). The CDR3 consists of 15 residues. Germline V gives CDR1 MGHRA, CDR2 YSYEKL. With 8 bases removed from V and 4 bases from J, the gap between germline ends came to 18 bases. This CDR3 is CASRGAGDRYNEQFF. The DNA for the CDR3 is TGCGCCAGCCGGGGGGCGGGAGACAGGTACAATGAGCAGTTCTTC.

J is TRBJ2-7 and V is TRBV12-3 or TRBV12-4; TRBD1 might be the D (6 bases). Trimming left V 6 bases short and J 2 bases short, with 17 bases between. The CDR3 contains 15 residues. The CDR3 bases are TGTGCCAGCAGCTACAGGGACGGCTCACCCTACGAGCAGTACTTC. Its translation: CASSYRDGSPYEQYF.